Shown below are 21 T cell receptor beta chains from a single sample sequenced in a study of cytomegalovirus exposure and HLA in healthy donors. Amplification used 60 Vbeta primers and 13 Jbeta primers. The assay was immunoSEQ multiplex PCR, and TCRdb's table has in-frame clones only and misses some. This sample carries some 180,000 clones, more than 60% of them seen once, and the ten largest clones take about 1.5%. The sequenced sample was PBMCs. Receptors originate from a man aged 18 to 35 in good health and CMV-seronegative.

The chain carries TRBV4-1 and TRBJ1-1; 8 bases are shared with TRBD1. The CDR3 is made up of 15 amino acids. Trimming removed 4 bases from V and 7 bases from J; junction bases left unmatched: 11. The germline gives CDR1 MGHRA, CDR2 YSYEKL. CDR3 residues: CASSLAPGQASEAFF. The CDR3, as DNA: TGCGCCAGCAGCCTTGCACCGGGACAGGCCAGTGAAGCTTTCTTT.

Concerning this clone: Germline is not matched at one junction end, which may reflect a read error. The rearrangement uses TRBV13 and TRBJ1-4; D gene ambiguous. Looked up from germline, CDR1 is PRHDT and CDR2 is FYEKMQ (reference sequence). The CDR3 runs to 15 residues. For the CDR3, the DNA is TGTGCCAGCAGCTTAGTCGACGGAACTAATGGAAAACTGTTTTTT. Protein product: CASSLVDGTNGKLFF. Full variable domain (missing parts from reference TRBV13 and TRBJ1-4): AAGVIQSPRHLIKEKRETATLKCYPIPRHDTVYWYQQGPGQDPQFLISFYEKMQSDKGSIPDRFSAQQFSDYHSELNMSSLELGDSALYFCASSLVDGTNGKLFFGSGTQLSVL.

This chain's CDR3 is CASSQKQGLPSYEQYF. As DNA, the CDR3 is TGTGCCAGCAGCCAAAAACAGGGGCTTCCCTCCTACGAGCAGTACTTC. The chain is built from TRBV7-6 and TRBJ2-7; TRBD1 agrees at 7 bases. The CDR3 runs 16 residues. V shed 5 bases, J shed 0 bases, and the junction held 10 bases outside the gene matches. The V gene's germline CDR1 is SGHVS and CDR2 FNYEAQ.

This chain uses TRBV6-1 with TRBJ1-3, with 7 nucleotides matching TRBD1. CDR1 is MNHNS and CDR2 is SASEGT in the germline V gene. CDR3 length: 15 residues. Germline trimming cut 5 bases from V and 0 bases from J; bases unmatched to any gene: 4. CDR3 sequence: CASSTGQLSGNTIYF. Written as DNA, the CDR3 is TGTGCCAGCAGTACGGGACAGCTCTCTGGAAACACCATATATTTT.

The chain joins TRBV6-5 to TRBJ1-6; perhaps TRBD1 as D (6 bases). The CDR3 has 15 residues. V was pared by 0 bases and J by 10 bases, with 13 bases between. Germline CDR1 and CDR2: MNHEY and SVGAGI. CDR3 DNA: TGTGCCAGCAGTTACTCGATTCCAGGGGCCTCACCCCTCCACTTT. It specifies CASSYSIPGASPLHF.

V gene TRBV10-3 combines with J gene TRBJ1-5, with 8 bases matching TRBD1. CDR1 is ENHRY, CDR2 SYGVKD, per germline. The CDR3 extends over 14 amino acids. V trimming: 5 bases; J trimming: 9 bases; junction bases outside the gene matches: 9. The CDR3 loop reads CAISSTGAGGPQHF. CDR3 DNA sequence: TGTGCCATCAGTTCGACAGGGGCAGGGGGGCCCCAGCATTTT.

The rearrangement links TRBV5-6 to TRBJ1-4; D is unclear. Germline V gene sequence: CDR1 SGHDT, CDR2 YYEEEE. The CDR3 covers 15 residues. With 0 bases removed from V and 2 bases from J, the gap between germline ends came to 8 bases. CDR3 nucleotide sequence: TGTGCCAGCAGCTTGGGTCAGTGGACTAATGAAAAACTGTTTTTT. Residues: CASSLGQWTNEKLFF.

The J gene is TRBJ2-1, the V gene TRBV7-3; 9 bases align to TRBD2. Germline V gene sequence: CDR1 SGHTA, CDR2 FQGTGA. The J segment lost 5 bases and the V segment lost 5 bases, leaving 7 bases of the junction unmatched. The CDR3 has 15 residues. DNA of the CDR3: TGTGCCAGCAGCGGGCGGGGGGGAAAAAACAATGAGCAGTTCTTC. Translated, it gives CASSGRGGKNNEQFF.

V and J are TRBV4-3 and TRBJ1-1, with D perhaps matching TRBD1 (5 bases). The length of the CDR3 is 16 residues. V was shortened by 4 bases and J by 4 bases, with 19 bases between the two germline ends. Germline lookup yields CDR1 LGHNA and CDR2 YSLEER. The CDR3 DNA sequence: TGCGCCAGCAGCCGCCTTTCAGGGCAGGGTGGCACTGAAGCTTTCTTT. Its protein product is CASSRLSGQGGTEAFF.

The V gene is TRBV6-6, the J gene TRBJ2-5, with D hard to call. The CDR3 is 13 residues long. The V gene lost 2 bases and the J gene lost 4 bases, with 8 bases spanning the gap. Germline V gene lookup returns CDR1 MNHNY and CDR2 SVGAGI (reference sequence). The CDR3 bases are TGTGCCAGCAGTTACGGGTCAGGAGAGACCCAGTACTTC. This translates into CASSYGSGETQYF.

V usage is TRBV7-2 and J usage is TRBJ2-5; D possibly corresponds to TRBD1 (5 bases). The germline V gene encodes CDR1 SGHTA and CDR2 FQGNSA. Trimming shortened V by 2 bases and J by 4 bases, and 8 bases separated the two germline ends. This CDR3 has 13 amino acids. CDR3 region: CASSLWQGETQYF. For the CDR3, the DNA is TGTGCCAGCAGCTTATGGCAGGGAGAGACCCAGTACTTC.

The chain has TRBV25-1 and TRBJ2-7; D possibly corresponds to TRBD2 (6 bases). CDR1 is MGHDK and CDR2 is SYGVNS in the germline V gene. V was clipped by 3 bases and J by 5 bases, with 17 bases between them. This CDR3 spans 15 amino acids. The chain's CDR3 is CASSDRSEWGDEQYF. DNA for the CDR3: TGTGCCAGCAGTGACCGCAGTGAATGGGGGGACGAGCAGTACTTC.

The chain combines TRBV7-2 with TRBJ1-4, with a tentative D call TRBD1 (5 bases). CDR3 length equals 15 residues. CDR1 is SGHTA, CDR2 FQGNSA, per germline. Trimming removed 1 base from V and 7 bases from J, with 13 bases in between. The CDR3 protein is CASSLVRGTSEKLFF. The CDR3 region has the DNA TGTGCCAGCAGCTTAGTTAGGGGAACGAGTGAAAAACTGTTTTTT.

The rearrangement uses TRBV2 and TRBJ1-1; no clear D gene. This CDR3 has 13 amino acids. Germline-derived CDR1 and CDR2 are SNHLY and FYNNEI. Trimming removed 3 bases from V and 1 base from J, with 6 bases in between. The CDR3 DNA is TGTGCCAGCAGTGATGGGCCGAACACTGAAGCTTTCTTT. This encodes CASSDGPNTEAFF.

The CDR3 DNA reads TGTGCCAGCAGCCCCCCCGGGACTAGTATTTCAGATACGCAGTATTTT. It specifies CASSPPGTSISDTQYF. The V gene is TRBV7-9, the J gene TRBJ2-3; the match to TRBD2 covers 8 bases. In germline, CDR1 is SEHNR, CDR2 FQNEAQ (reference sequence). Unmatched junction bases numbered 11, after V lost 5 bases and J lost 4 bases. CDR3 length: 16 amino acids.

The V gene is TRBV11-3, the J gene TRBJ2-7; no reliable D call. This CDR3 comprises 13 residues. The V and J ends lost 2 bases and 6 bases respectively, with 11 bases between them. CDR1 is SGHNT and CDR2 is YENEEA in the germline V gene. The chain's CDR3 is CASSLQPSGEQYF. The CDR3 nucleotides read TGTGCCAGCAGCTTACAACCGAGTGGCGAGCAGTACTTC.

The rearrangement uses TRBV29-1 and TRBJ2-7, with TRBD1 identical over 7 bases. J was trimmed by 4 bases and V by 6 bases; bases with no gene match: 15. This CDR3 is built from 15 residues. Germline CDR1 reads SQVTM; CDR2 reads ANQGSEA. The CDR3 region is CSVVVRGLRDYEQYF. The CDR3 DNA reads as TGCAGCGTAGTGGTTAGGGGGCTTCGTGATTACGAGCAGTACTTC.

The chain couples TRBV5-5 to TRBJ2-1, with 12 bases lining up with TRBD2. Germline V gives CDR1 SGHKS, CDR2 YYEKEE (reference sequence). The ends lost 1 base at V and 8 bases at J; junction bases unmatched: 4. The CDR3 runs to 15 residues. The chain's CDR3 is CASSLRASGRDEQFF. The CDR3 DNA is TGTGCCAGCAGCTTGAGGGCTAGCGGGAGGGATGAGCAGTTCTTC.

The V and J genes are TRBV6-1 and TRBJ2-3, with D unclear. The ends were cut back, 0 bases at V and 4 bases at J, with 14 bases in the middle. The CDR3 covers 16 residues. Per the germline V gene, CDR1 is MNHNS and CDR2 is SASEGT. In nucleotides, the CDR3 is TGTGCCAGCAGTGAAGCGATTCCTAGTTGGGCAGATACGCAGTATTTT. This sequence encodes CASSEAIPSWADTQYF.

The chain has TRBV6-5 and TRBJ2-3; TRBD1 is a possible D gene (6 bases). Trimming took off 3 bases at V and 4 bases at J, with 11 bases between the two ends. Germline V gene data show CDR1 as MNHEY and CDR2 as SVGAGI. The CDR3 runs 14 residues. The CDR3 region has the DNA TGTGCCAGCAGTTATGACAGGTTGGCAGATACGCAGTATTTT. It yields the protein CASSYDRLADTQYF.

The rearrangement links TRBV5-4 to TRBJ2-5; 9 bases are a match to TRBD2. Germline-derived CDR1 and CDR2 are SGHNT and YYREEE (reference sequence). V dropped 1 base and J dropped 5; count of bases not matched to a gene: 3. The CDR3 covers 14 residues. The CDR3 sequence is CASSLRREGETQYF. CDR3 DNA: TGTGCCAGCAGCTTGAGGCGGGAGGGGGAGACCCAGTACTTC.